A single TCR delta chain is shown here with its context. This clone counts as medium-sized (0.01 to 0.1%). What antigen it recognizes has not been identified. No base-level quality is on record; no much larger clone is a single base apart. Additional DNA sequences in this sample encode the identical CDR3. This record comes from a study of γδ T cells in repeated Plasmodium falciparum infection (TCRdb year 2021). In terms of the full investigation: Malian children exposed to intense seasonal malaria transmission were enrolled in the natural-infection arm and compared with Australian children matched for age and gender. Samples were collected from controlled-infection subjects at baseline, immediately before selected infections, and 21 days after each infection. In the study, the shaping of the human gammadelta T cell repertoire by repeated Plasmodium falciparum infection was examined using natural infection in Mali and controlled human malaria infection. Malian gammadelta TCR repertoires were analysed cross-sectionally in periods with no transmission and longitudinally across episodes of acute febrile malaria. Four to six malaria-naive U.S. adults underwent four controlled human malaria infections by bites from P. falciparum NF54-infected Anopheles stephensi mosquitoes over approximately 640 days. The paper's findings and limits, for the study overall: Vdelta2-negative gammadelta TCR repertoires from Malian children appeared more clonally expanded, less diverse and less shared than those of Australian children. Vgamma9/Vdelta2+ TCR repertoires showed a highly stable polyclonal repertoire over time and infection, with many inter-individual overlapping TCRgamma sequences. Waves of new clonotype selection in Vdelta2-negative, largely Vdelta1+, gammadelta TCR repertoires appeared to be driven by repeated controlled infections. Analysis of inter-individual variability in gammadelta T cell responses was limited by the small size of the controlled-infection cohort. The Malian cohort was drawn from a small rural village made up mostly of one ethnic group, which limits generalizability.

For bulk TCR repertoire analysis, Vgamma9/Vdelta2+ and Vdelta2-negative gammadelta T cell populations were flow-sorted out of peripheral blood mononuclear cells. Library creation used multiplex PCR. For sequencing, an Illumina MiSeq was employed. Every sorted gammadelta T cell sample had both its TCR gamma (TRG) and TCR delta (TRD) chains sequenced. From the authors' description of their analysis: Repertoire analyses included clonotype tree plots, accumulated frequency of the top 20 clonotypes, diversity index (DI) and D75 metrics. TCRdb processed the public reads again with the CATT caller, after which rows with matching DNA were combined. It is TCRdb's table, rather than the study itself, that gives the V and J calls and clone size. This sample gives 50,000 or so delta-chain clones in total; about 1.6% of them show up just once. The top ten constitute 7.5% to 10% of the sample. Taken from the germline V gene, the CDR1 and CDR2 loops are TSWWSYY and QGS. There are 25 amino acids in the CDR3, from cysteine to phenylalanine inclusive. Of the read, only the CDR3 DNA is kept; its 75 bases are in frame from base 1. Clipping removes 0 bases from V and 0 bases from J, with 23 as the unmatched junction base count.

The chain joins TRDV1 to TRDJ3; 7 central nucleotides agree with TRDD3. The sample consisted of gamma-delta T cells from blood. This sequence originates from a pool of human donors (malaria-infected and uninfected, not separated). The DNA sequence follows: TGTGCTCTTGGGGAACTGCCCCTAGGGTTCACCTCTACTGGGGCAAGCTCCTGGGACACCCGACAGATGTTTTTC. Its amino acids are CALGELPLGFTSTGASSWDTRQMFF.